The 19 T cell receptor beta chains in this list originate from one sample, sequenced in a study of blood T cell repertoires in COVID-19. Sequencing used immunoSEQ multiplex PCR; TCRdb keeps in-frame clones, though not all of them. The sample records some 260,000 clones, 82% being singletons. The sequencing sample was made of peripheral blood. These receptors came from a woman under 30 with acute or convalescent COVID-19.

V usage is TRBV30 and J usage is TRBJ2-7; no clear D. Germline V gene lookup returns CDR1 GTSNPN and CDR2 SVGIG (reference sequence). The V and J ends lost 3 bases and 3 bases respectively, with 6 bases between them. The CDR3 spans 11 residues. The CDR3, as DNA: TGTGCCTGGAGGGGCTACTACGAGCAGTACTTC. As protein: CAWRGYYEQYF.

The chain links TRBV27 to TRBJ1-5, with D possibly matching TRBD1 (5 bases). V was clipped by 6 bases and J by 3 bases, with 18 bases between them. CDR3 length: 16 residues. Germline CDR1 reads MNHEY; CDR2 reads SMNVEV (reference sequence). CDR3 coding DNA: TGTGCCAGCAGCCCCTCGACAGCGTTATTCAATCAGCCCCAGCATTTT. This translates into CASSPSTALFNQPQHF.

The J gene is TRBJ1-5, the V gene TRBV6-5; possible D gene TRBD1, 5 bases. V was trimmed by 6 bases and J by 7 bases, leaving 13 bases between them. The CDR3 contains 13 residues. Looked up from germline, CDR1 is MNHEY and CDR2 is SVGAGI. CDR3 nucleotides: TGTGCCAGCAGAACACAGGACGGGCAGCCCCAGCATTTT. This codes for CASRTQDGQPQHF.

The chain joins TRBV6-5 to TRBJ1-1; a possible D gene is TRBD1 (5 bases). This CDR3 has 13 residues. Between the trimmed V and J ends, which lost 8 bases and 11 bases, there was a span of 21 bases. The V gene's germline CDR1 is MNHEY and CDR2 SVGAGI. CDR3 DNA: TGTGCCAGCGGGGTGGACGTACGGGGGAGTGCTTTCTTT. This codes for CASGVDVRGSAFF.

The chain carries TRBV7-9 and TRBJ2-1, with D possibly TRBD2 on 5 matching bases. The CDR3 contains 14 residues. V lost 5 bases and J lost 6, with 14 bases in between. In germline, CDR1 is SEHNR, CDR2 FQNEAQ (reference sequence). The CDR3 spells CASSLGSSGNEQFF. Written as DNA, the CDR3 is TGTGCCAGCAGCCTAGGGAGTAGTGGCAATGAGCAGTTCTTC.

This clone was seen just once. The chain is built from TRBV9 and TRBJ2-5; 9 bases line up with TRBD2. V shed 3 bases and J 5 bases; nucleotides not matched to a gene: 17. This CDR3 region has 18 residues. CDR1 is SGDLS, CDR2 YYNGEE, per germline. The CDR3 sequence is CASSAYSGTSIRAETQYF. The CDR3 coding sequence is TGTGCCAGCAGCGCCTACTCCGGGACTAGCATTAGGGCCGAGACCCAGTACTTC.

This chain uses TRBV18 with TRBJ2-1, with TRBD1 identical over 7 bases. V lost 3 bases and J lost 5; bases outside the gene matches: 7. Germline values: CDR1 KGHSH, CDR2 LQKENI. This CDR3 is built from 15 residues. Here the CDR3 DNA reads TGTGCCAGCTCACCGTGGGACAGCATAAACAATGAGCAGTTCTTC. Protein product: CASSPWDSINNEQFF.

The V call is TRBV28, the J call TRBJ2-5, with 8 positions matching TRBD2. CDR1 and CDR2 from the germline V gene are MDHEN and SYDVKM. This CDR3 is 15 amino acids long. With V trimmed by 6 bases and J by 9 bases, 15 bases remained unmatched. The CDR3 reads CASRPTRGLVLAQYF. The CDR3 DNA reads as TGTGCCAGCAGACCTACGAGGGGACTAGTTTTAGCCCAGTACTTC.

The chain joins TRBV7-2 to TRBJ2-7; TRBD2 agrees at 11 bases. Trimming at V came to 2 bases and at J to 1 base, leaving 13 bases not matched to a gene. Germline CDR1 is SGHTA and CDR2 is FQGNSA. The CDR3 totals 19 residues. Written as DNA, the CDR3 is TGTGCCAGCAGCTTATCCCCACGACTAGCGGGGCCCAAATCCTACGAGCAGTACTTC. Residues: CASSLSPRLAGPKSYEQYF.

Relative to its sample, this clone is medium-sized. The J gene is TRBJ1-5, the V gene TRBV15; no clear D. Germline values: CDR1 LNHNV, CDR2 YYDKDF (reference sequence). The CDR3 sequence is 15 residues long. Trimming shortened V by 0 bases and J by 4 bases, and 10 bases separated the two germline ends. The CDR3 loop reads CATSRDWQANQPQHF. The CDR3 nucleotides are TGTGCCACCAGCAGAGATTGGCAGGCAAATCAGCCCCAGCATTTT. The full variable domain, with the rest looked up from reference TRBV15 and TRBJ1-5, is DAMVIQNPRYQVTQFGKPVTLSCSQTLNHNVMYWYQQKSSQAPKLLFHYYDKDFNNEADTPDNFQSRRPNTSFCFLDIRSPGLGDTAMYLCATSRDWQANQPQHFGDGTRLSIL.

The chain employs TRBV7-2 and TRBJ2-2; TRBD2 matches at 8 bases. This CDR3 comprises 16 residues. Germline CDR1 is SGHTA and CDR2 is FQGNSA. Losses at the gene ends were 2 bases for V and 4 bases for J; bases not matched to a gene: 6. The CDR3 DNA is TGTGCCAGCAGCTTACAGCGGGAGAGGGCCACCGGGGAGCTGTTTTTT. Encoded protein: CASSLQRERATGELFF.

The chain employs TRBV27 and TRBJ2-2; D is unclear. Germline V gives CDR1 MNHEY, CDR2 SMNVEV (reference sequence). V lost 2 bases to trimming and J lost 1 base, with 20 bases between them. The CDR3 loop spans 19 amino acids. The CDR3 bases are TGTGCCAGCAGTTTAGAGGTGCCGGTAGGCCTCTGGAACACCGGGGAGCTGTTTTTT. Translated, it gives CASSLEVPVGLWNTGELFF.

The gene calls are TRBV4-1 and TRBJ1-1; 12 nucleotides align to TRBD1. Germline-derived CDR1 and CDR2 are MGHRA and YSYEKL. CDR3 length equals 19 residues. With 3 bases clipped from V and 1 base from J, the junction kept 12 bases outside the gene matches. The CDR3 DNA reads TGCGCCAGCAGCCAGGCCCCGGGACAGGGGGCTCTATCGAACACTGAAGCTTTCTTT. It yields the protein CASSQAPGQGALSNTEAFF.

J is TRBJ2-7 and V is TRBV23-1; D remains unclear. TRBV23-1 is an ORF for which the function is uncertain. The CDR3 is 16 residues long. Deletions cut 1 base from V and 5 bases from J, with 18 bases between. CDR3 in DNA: TGCGCCAGCAGTCAATGGTCCCCTAACCGCGCCCACGAGCAGTACTTC. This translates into CASSQWSPNRAHEQYF.

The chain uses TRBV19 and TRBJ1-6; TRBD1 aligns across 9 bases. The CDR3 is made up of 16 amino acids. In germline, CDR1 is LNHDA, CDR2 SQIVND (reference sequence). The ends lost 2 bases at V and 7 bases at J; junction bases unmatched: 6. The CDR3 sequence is CASSIKDRGYNSPLHF. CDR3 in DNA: TGTGCCAGTAGTATAAAAGACAGGGGGTACAATTCACCCCTCCACTTT.

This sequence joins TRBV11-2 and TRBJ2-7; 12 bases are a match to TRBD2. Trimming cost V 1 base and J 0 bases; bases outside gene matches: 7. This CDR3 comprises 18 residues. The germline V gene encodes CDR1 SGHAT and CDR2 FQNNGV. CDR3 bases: TGTGCCAGCAGCTTAGGACTAGCGGGAGCACTAGTCTCCTACGAGCAGTACTTC. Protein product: CASSLGLAGALVSYEQYF.

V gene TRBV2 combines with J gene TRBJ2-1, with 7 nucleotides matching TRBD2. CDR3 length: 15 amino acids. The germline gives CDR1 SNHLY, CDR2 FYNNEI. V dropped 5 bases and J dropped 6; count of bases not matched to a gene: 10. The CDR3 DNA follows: TGTGCCAGCAGTCCTAGCGGTTGGGGGGGCAATGAGCAGTTCTTC. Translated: CASSPSGWGGNEQFF.

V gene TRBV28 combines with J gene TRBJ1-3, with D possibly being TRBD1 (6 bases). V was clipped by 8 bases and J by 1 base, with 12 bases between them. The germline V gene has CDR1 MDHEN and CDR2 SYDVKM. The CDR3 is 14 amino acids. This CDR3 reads CASGLTGSGNTIYF. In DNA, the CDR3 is TGTGCCAGCGGCCTTACAGGGTCTGGAAACACCATATATTTT. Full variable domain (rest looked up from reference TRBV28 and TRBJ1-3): DVKVTQSSRYLVKRTGEKVFLECVQDMDHENMFWYRQDPGLGLRLIYFSYDVKMKEKGDIPEGYSVSREKKERFSLILESASTNQTSMYLCASGLTGSGNTIYFGEGSWLTVV.

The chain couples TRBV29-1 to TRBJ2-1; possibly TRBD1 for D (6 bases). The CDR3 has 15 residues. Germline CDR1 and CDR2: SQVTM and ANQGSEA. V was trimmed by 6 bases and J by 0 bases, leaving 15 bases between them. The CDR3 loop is CSVEHTGNSYNEQFF. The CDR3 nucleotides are TGCAGCGTCGAACATACAGGGAACTCCTACAATGAGCAGTTCTTC.